This T cell receptor (beta chain) comes out of a study of cytomegalovirus exposure and HLA in healthy donors (dated by TCRdb to about 2017). In terms of the full investigation: An earlier analysis of some 500 of the donors reported more than 250 Gb of sequence data and around 110 million unique TCR beta sequences from approximately 180 million T cells. About 280 gigabases of sequencing data and roughly 90 million unique TCR sequences were included in an early release covering around 650 HLA-typed donors. Of the approximately 400 genotyped donors, 75% to 85% were placed in the genetic ancestry cluster associated with self-reported Caucasian donors. The study was designed to test whether signatures of past pathogen exposure could be identified by cataloging public T cell receptors. The study used immunosequencing to profile the T cell repertoires of several hundred subjects and linked those repertoires to cytomegalovirus serostatus. Along with the roughly 710-subject first cohort, a separate validation cohort of over a hundred different subjects was used. To predict cytomegalovirus infection status, the study combined high-throughput TCR immunosequencing, statistical association of individual TCRs with disease status, and machine learning. In a later analysis, previously published TCR beta repertoires from 600 to 850 donors were re-analyzed and high-resolution HLA genotyping was added so that TCR occurrence patterns could be studied. Rather than drawing on any new phenotypic data, the later analysis identified candidate immune exposures from TCR beta sequences and the way those sequences occurred across donors. An earlier analysis of around 580 of the donors used high-throughput TCR beta sequencing to judge whether each TCR beta V gene segment behaved as functional or pseudogenic. Donor age, sex, ethnicity and CMV serostatus were compiled alongside the repertoire data. A later genetic analysis used genome-wide SNP genotypes for about 60% of the roughly 670 donors, treating that subset as a discovery cohort. Every discovery cohort repertoire had been produced on one sequencing platform. Class I and class II HLA loci were covered by the typing at four-digit resolution. Typing coverage differed by locus: A, B, C, DRB1 and DQB1 were typed in about 620-640 donors, DQA1 in 522, DPA1 in some 600, and DPB1 in 472. Because of strong linkage in the cohort, four or five DR-DQ haplotypes were treated as single units for association and clustering. Among 300 to 500 genotyped donors of the cohort, an average of roughly 230,000 unique TCR beta nucleotide sequences was sequenced per donor, of which approximately 19% were non-productive.

Turning to this clone: Its binding antigen is unknown. No much larger clone exists at a distance of one base, and base qualities are not known.

Compared with germline, V lacks 7 bases and J lacks 7 bases; bases without a gene match: 4. As encoded in the germline V gene, CDR1 is MNHNS while CDR2 is SASEGT. Including the terminal cysteine and phenylalanine, the CDR3 comprises 13 residues. The only DNA kept is the CDR3, 39 bases in frame from the first base. Points the paper makes about the study in general: Some IMGT-functional V segments, including TRBV6-2 and TRBV6-3, could not be told apart with the 87-base-pair reads, so those segments were excluded. An association between a missense DCLRE1C variant and V-gene and J-gene trimming of TCR beta chains was found in a later genetic analysis and replicated in an independent cohort. A further reported finding was that TCR beta sequences accurately predicted the HLA-A and HLA-B alleles for most subjects in the first cohort. In a later analysis, HLA-associated TCR beta chains were found to be more clonally expanded and to have lower generation probabilities than equally common non-associated chains. In vitro tests confirmed that a few of the cytomegalovirus-associated TCR beta chains recognize cytomegalovirus antigens. Several of the top co-occurrence clusters appeared to be linked to parvovirus B19, influenza, CMV and Epstein-Barr virus, according to a later analysis. The classifier was reported to diagnose cytomegalovirus status with high specificity and sensitivity in both the original cohort and the validation cohort. Because counts were too low, more than 15 rarely observed V segments, including chromosome 9 orphons, were left out of the earlier analysis of 500 to 750 of the donors. According to a later analysis, TCR association rates differed among HLA loci, with DRB1 alleles showing the most associated TCRs and HLA-C alleles showing the fewest. CMV serostatus was the only immune exposure information available for the cohort. Across donors, most TCR sequences were observed very rarely, whereas some public TCRs were present in many individuals. Roughly uniform sequencing depth across donors was assumed in presence/absence analyses, although this assumption may not hold. The authors suggested that the approach could potentially be generalized to other disease states and immunological phenotypes. This cohort had only TCR beta chains sequenced, and the lack of alpha or paired-chain data limited which features could be detected. According to a later genetic analysis, donors in an Asian-associated ancestry cluster had fewer N-insertions in productive TCRs than the approximately 650-donor mean. A total of 150 or so TCR beta chains were listed by the study as associated with cytomegalovirus. An earlier analysis of some 560 of the donors showed that most TCR beta V segments appeared in productive rearrangements either about 87% or about 30% of the time, which broadly matched IMGT annotations. Because HLA typing was missing for some donors at each locus, association tests included only the typed subset. In a later analysis, about 17,000 TCR beta sequences were associated with specific HLA alleles at a false discovery rate of 0.05. Correlated functional status among segregating V segments might be attributable to linkage disequilibrium, but an unknown experimental factor could not be ruled out. According to a later analysis, most CMV-associated TCR beta chains appeared to be HLA-restricted, and the HLA associations seemed to be driven largely by CMV exposure. The sequencing pipeline was judged likely to have produced a cluster of highly shared sequence variants as a technical artifact. Strong co-occurrence of HLA alleles, especially DR and DQ, made assigning TCR associations to individual alleles difficult.

Libraries were built with the immunoSEQ multiplex PCR assay. The multiplex PCR relied on a mix of 60 forward primers for TCR Vbeta segments and 13 reverse primers for TCR Jbeta segments. Amplification of the CDR3 region of rearranged TCR beta genes was performed with a multiplex PCR assay on genomic DNA. Amplified TCR beta libraries were sequenced as 87-base-pair reads on the Illumina HiSeq System. In the paper's pipeline: A later analysis counted around 72 million unique TCR beta chains across the approximately 700 repertoires, and around 12 million of these chains were shared by at least two donors. A nearest-neighbor algorithm error-corrected the raw reads and collapsed the reads into unique sequences, merging closely related sequences to remove PCR and sequencing errors. CDR3 sequences were aligned to IMGT reference sequences to assign V, D and J gene segments. For a sequence to be retained, a match of at least six nucleotides to both a V gene segment and a J gene segment was required. A rearrangement counted as productive if the CDR3 had no stop codons and remained in frame with V and J, and every other rearrangement counted as non-productive. CDR3 was defined according to IMGT convention as the region running from the second conserved V-encoded cysteine to the conserved J-encoded phenylalanine. The earlier analysis of some 600 of the donors excluded sequences that lacked an unambiguous match to a single V gene segment. In an earlier analysis of some 590 of the donors, a V segment was called functional when productive rearrangements were above 56.7%, and segregating when the standard deviation between donors exceeded 5%. A statistical classification framework was developed to diagnose cytomegalovirus status using the catalog of TCR beta chain sequences. V and J gene assignment, in a later analysis, came from comparing TCR nucleotide sequences with IMGT/GENE-DB human TR gene sequences. In a later analysis, CDR3 sequences and most-parsimonious VDJ recombination scenarios were assigned using the TCRdist pipeline. A later analysis defined each TCR beta chain by its CDR3 amino acid sequence plus V-gene family, and excluded reads lacking a unique V-gene family. A later analysis removed 450 to 600 highly shared, low-generation-probability nucleotide sequences to deal with suspected cross-contamination and a sequencing artifact. In a later analysis, a clonal expansion index for each public chain was calculated from normalized within-repertoire ranks of inferred template counts. In a later analysis, generation probabilities were computed using a VDJ recombination model fitted to out-of-frame rearrangements, and the results were checked against IGoR. In a later analysis, TCR-TCR, TCR-HLA and TCR-CMV co-occurrence was scored with hypergeometric tests, and a repertoire-size bias correction was applied to TCR pairs. False discovery rates were estimated in a later analysis by permuting HLA or CMV assignments 20 times. In a later analysis, co-occurring TCRs were grouped using DBSCAN, with TCRdist sequence similarity added in when clustering inside HLA-allele-positive subsets. For co-occurrence clustering, repertoires with fewer than 30,000 or more than 120,000 public chains were excluded, along with about five repertoires with anomalous nucleotide sharing. Not all clones reach the TCRdb copy of this immuneACCESS table, which keeps in-frame sequences only. Checked studies attribute under half of the gap to unresolved V genes and leave the rest unexplained. V and J calls and clone size are given by that table; D and trimming were obtained from the DNA. For this sample there are about 78,000 clones; around 70% appear just once. 11% of the sample is taken by the ten largest.

The cohort was made up of about 610 healthy bone marrow donors. At the time of sampling, all cohort members were nominally healthy, though unrecorded immune exposures were likely present. The donor tested CMV seropositive, placing the donor among the 250 to 300 seropositive members of the cohort. Every donor gave a peripheral blood sample, and the peripheral blood mononuclear cells from that sample were used for TCR beta sequencing. Genomic DNA extraction from the blood cell samples was performed with the Qiagen DNeasy Blood Extraction Kit. The chain was built from TRBV6-1 and TRBJ2-1; TRBD2 matches 10 bases in the middle. The material sequenced was PBMCs. The TCR sequence derives from a woman in her forties in good health and CMV-seropositive. The nucleotides are TGTGCCAGCACGCCGGGACTAGCGAATGAGCAGTTCTTC. Its amino acids are CASTPGLANEQFF.